This TCR beta chain was sequenced in a study of human T cells and chemical hapten exposure. Regarding the study as a whole: No shift was seen in TCRs above 1 in 1000 frequency with DPC sensitization.

This clonotype was detected a few times. As yet, its antigen is unknown. Germline trimming cut 8 bases from V and 0 bases from J; bases unmatched to any gene: 4. Per germline, CDR1 SQVTM and CDR2 ANQGSEA. The CDR3 is 13 residues long. Noted time point: healthy volunteer bleed at 2 weeks. Unseparated into fractions, whole blood served as the source from which total RNA was extracted. Individual cDNA molecules in this library carried unique molecular identifiers. TCRdb itself ran the RACE reads through MiXCR, one entry per CDR3 protein. The sample lists around 130,000 distinct CDR3 sequences; approximately 8.3% were seen once.

The receptor's source is a male donor in good health. Some clones in this sample may be carry-over from other donors' samples. The chain combines TRBV29-1 with TRBJ2-1; 7 bases align to TRBD1. The sequenced sample consisted of whole blood. This CDR3 is CSLGTDSYNEQFF. CDR3 DNA sequence: TGCAGCCTGGGGACAGACTCCTACAATGAGCAGTTCTTC.